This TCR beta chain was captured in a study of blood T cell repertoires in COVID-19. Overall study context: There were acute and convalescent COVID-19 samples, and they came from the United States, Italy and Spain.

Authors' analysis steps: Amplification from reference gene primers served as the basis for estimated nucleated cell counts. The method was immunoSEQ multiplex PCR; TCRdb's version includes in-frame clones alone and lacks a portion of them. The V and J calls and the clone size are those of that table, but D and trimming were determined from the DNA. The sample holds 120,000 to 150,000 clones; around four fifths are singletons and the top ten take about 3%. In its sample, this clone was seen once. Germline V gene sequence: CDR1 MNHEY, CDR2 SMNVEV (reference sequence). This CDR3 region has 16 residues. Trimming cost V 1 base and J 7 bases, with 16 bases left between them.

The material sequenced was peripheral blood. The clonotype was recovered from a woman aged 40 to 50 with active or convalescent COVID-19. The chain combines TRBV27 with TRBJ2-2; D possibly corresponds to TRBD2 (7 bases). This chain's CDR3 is CASSLFWGGAVGELFF. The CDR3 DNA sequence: TGTGCCAGCAGTTTATTTTGGGGGGGGGCCGTCGGGGAGCTGTTTTTT.